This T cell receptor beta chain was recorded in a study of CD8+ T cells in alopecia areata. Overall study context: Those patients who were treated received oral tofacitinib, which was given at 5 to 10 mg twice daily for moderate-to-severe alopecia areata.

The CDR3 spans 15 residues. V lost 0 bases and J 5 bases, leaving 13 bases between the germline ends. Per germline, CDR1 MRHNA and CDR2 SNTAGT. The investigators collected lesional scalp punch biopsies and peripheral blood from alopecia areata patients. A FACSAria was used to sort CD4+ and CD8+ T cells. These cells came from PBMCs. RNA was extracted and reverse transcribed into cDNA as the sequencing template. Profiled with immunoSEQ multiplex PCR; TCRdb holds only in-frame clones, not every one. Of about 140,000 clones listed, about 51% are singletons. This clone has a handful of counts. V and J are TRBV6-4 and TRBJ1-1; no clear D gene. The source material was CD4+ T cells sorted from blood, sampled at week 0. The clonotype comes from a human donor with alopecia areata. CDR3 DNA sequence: TGTGCCAGCAGTGACTCGCCGGGGAGAGTTACTGAAGCTTTCTTT. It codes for CASSDSPGRVTEAFF.